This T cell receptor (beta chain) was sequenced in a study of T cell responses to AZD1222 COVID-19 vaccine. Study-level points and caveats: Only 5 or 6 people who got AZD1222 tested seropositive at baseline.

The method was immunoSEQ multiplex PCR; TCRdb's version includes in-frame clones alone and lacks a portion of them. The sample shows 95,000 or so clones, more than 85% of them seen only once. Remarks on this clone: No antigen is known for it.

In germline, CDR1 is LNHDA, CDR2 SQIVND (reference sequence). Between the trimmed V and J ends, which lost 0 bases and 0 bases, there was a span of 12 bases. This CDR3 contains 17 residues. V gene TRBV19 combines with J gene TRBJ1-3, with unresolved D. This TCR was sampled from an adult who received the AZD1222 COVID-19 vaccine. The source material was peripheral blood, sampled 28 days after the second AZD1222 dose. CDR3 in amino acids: CASSIDRRSPSGNTIYF. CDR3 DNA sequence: TGTGCCAGTAGTATAGATCGGAGGAGTCCCTCTGGAAACACCATATATTTT.